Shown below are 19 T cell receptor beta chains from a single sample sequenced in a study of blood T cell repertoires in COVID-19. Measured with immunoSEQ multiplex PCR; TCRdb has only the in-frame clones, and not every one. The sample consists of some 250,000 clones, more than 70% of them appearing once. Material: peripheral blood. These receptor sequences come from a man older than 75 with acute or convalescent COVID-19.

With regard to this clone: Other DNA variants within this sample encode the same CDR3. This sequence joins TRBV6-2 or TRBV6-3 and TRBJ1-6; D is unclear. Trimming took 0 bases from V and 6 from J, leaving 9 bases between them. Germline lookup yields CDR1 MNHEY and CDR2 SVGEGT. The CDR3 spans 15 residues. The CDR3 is CASSYSRATNSPLHF. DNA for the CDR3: TGTGCCAGCAGTTACTCGAGGGCGACTAATTCACCCCTCCACTTT.

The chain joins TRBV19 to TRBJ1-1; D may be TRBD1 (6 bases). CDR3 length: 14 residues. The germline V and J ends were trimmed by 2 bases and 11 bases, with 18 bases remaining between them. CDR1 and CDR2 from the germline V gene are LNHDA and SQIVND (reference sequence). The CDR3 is CASSISGDIRRAFF. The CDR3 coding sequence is TGTGCCAGTAGTATAAGTGGGGACATCCGTCGGGCTTTCTTT.

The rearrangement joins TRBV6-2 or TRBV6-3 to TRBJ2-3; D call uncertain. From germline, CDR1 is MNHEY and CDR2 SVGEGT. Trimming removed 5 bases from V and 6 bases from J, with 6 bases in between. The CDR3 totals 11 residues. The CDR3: CASSPQDTQYF. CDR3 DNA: TGTGCCAGCAGTCCCCAGGATACGCAGTATTTT.

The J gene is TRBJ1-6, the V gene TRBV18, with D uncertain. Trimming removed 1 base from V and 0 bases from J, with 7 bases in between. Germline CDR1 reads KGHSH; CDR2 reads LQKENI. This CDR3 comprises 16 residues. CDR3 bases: TGTGCCAGCTCACCACAGCGACGCTCCTATAATTCACCCCTCCACTTT. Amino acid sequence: CASSPQRRSYNSPLHF.

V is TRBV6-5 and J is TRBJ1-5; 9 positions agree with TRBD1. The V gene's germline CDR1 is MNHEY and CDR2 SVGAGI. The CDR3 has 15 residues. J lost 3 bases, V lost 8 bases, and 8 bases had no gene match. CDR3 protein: CASRSTGGLNQPQHF. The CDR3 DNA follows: TGTGCCAGCCGATCTACAGGGGGCCTCAATCAGCCCCAGCATTTT.

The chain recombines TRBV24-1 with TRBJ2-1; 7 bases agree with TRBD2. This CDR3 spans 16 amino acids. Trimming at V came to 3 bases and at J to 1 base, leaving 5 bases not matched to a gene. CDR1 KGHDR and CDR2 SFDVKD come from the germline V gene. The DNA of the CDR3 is TGTGCCACCAGTGATCCCGGCGGGGGTTCCTACAATGAGCAGTTCTTC. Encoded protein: CATSDPGGGSYNEQFF.

CDR3 DNA sequence: TGTGCCAGCAGCACCACACGACACCCAAGCAATCAGCCCCAGCATTTT. This codes for CASSTTRHPSNQPQHF. The chain links TRBV7-9 to TRBJ1-5; D uncertain. CDR1 is SEHNR and CDR2 is FQNEAQ in the germline V gene (reference sequence). This CDR3 has 16 amino acids. V lost 5 bases to trimming and J lost 1 base, with 15 bases between them.

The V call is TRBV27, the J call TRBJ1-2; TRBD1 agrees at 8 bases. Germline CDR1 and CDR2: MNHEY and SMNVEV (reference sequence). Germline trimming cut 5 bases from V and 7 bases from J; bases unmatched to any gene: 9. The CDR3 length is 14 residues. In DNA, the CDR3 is TGTGCCAGCAGTCCGTTGGACAGGGACGGTGGCTACACCTTC. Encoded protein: CASSPLDRDGGYTF.

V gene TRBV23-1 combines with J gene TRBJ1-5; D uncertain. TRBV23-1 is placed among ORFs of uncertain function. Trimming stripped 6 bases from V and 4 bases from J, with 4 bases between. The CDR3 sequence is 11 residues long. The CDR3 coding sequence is TGCGCCAGCAGCCAGAATCAGCCCCAGCATTTT. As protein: CASSQNQPQHF.

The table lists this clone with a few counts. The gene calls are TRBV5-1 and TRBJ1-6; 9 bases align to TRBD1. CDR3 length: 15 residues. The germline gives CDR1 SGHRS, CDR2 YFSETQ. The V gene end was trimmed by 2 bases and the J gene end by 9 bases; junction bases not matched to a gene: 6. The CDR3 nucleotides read TGCGCCAGCAGCTTCGAGGGACAGGGCTCTTCACCCCTCCACTTT. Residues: CASSFEGQGSSPLHF.

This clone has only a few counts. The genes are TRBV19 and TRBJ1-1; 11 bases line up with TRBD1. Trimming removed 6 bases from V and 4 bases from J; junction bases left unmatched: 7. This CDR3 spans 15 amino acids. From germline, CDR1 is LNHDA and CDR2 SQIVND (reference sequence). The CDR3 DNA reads TGTGCCAGTAGCTGGACAGGGGGCGGGGGCACTGAAGCTTTCTTT. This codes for CASSWTGGGGTEAFF.

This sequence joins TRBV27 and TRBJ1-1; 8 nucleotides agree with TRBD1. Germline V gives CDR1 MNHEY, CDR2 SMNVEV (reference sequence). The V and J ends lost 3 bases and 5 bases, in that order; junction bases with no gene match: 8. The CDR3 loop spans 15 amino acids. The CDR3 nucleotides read TGTGCCAGCAGTTTCCACAGGGGGGTATCGACTGAAGCTTTCTTT. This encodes CASSFHRGVSTEAFF.

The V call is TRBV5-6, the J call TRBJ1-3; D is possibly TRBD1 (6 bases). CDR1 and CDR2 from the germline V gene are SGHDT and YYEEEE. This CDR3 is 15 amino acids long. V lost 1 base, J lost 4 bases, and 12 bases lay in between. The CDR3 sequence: CASSLTGRSGNTIYF. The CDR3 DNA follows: TGTGCCAGCAGCTTGACAGGGCGATCAGGAAACACCATATATTTT.

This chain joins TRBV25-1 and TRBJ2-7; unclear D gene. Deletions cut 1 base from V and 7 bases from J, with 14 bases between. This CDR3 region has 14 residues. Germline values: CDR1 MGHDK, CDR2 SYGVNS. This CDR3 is CASSESGSHGEQYF. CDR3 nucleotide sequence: TGTGCCAGCAGTGAATCAGGCTCTCACGGAGAGCAGTACTTC.

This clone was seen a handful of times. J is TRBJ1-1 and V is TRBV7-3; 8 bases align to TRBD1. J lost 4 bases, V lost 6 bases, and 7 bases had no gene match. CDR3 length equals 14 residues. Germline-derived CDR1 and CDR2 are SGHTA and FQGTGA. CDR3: CASSSQGASTEAFF. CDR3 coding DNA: TGTGCCAGCAGTTCCCAGGGGGCAAGCACTGAAGCTTTCTTT.

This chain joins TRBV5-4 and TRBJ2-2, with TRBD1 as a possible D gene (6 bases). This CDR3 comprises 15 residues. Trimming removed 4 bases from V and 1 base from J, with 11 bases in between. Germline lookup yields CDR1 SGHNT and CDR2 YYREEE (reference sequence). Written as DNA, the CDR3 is TGTGCCAGCAGCCTCCCGGGACAGAACACCGGGGAGCTGTTTTTT. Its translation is CASSLPGQNTGELFF.

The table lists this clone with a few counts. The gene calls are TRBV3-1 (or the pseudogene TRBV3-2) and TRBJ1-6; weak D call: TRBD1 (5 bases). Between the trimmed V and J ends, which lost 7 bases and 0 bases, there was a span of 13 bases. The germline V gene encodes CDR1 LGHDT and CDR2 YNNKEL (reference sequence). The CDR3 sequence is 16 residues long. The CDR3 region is CASTPDISSYNSPLHF. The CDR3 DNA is TGTGCCAGCACCCCGGACATTAGCTCCTATAATTCACCCCTCCACTTT.

CDR3 in amino acids: CASSLDGRGIGKKLFF. In DNA form, the CDR3 reads TGCGCCAGCAGCTTGGATGGGCGGGGAATAGGCAAAAAACTGTTTTTT. The V call is TRBV5-1, the J call TRBJ1-4, with D hard to call. This CDR3 comprises 16 residues. The germline gives CDR1 SGHRS, CDR2 YFSETQ. Trimming removed 0 bases at V and 9 bases at J, with 18 bases between.

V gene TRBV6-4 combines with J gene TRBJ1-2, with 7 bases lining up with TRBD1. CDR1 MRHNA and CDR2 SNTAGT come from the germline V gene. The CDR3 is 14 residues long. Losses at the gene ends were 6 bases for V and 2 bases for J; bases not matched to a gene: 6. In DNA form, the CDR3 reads TGTGCCAGCAGCCAGGACAGGAGCAACTATGGCTACACCTTC. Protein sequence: CASSQDRSNYGYTF.